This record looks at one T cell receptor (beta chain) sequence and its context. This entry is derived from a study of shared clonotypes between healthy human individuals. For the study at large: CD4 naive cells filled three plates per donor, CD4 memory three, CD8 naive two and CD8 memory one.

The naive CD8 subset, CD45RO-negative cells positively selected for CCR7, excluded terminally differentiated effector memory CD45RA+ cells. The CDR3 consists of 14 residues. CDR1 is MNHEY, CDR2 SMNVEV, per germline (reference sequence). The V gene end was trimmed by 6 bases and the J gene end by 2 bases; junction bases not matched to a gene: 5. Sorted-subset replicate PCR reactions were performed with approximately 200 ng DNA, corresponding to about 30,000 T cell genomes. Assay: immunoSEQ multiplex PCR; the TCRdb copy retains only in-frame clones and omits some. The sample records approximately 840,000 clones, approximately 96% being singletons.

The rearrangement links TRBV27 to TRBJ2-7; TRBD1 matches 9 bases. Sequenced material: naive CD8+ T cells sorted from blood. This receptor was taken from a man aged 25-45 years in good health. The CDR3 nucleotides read TGTGCCAGCAGAACGGGACAGGGCCCCTACGAGCAGTACTTC. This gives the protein CASRTGQGPYEQYF.